These 18 T cell receptor beta chains were all obtained from the same sample, sequenced in a study of T-cell reconstitution after alpha-beta-depleted transplantation in children (dated by TCRdb to about 2016). Overall study results and their limits: Hyperexpanded clone frequencies declined over subsequent months; after one year, T-cell counts and TCRbeta diversity were mostly attributed to newly produced T cells.

The library was obtained by PCR. These reads were obtained on an Illumina HiSeq 2500. To normalize quantification of the TCRbeta repertoire, the TCR libraries were built with molecular barcoding that relied on unique molecular identifiers. Starting from the raw public reads, TCRdb applied fastp trimming at Q25, assembled clones with MiXCR and retained in-frame beta chains. Rows are combined by CDR3 protein, so each entry shows the most common genes and DNA. A total of around 300,000 distinct CDR3 sequences appear in this sample, 6.5% to 9% of them only once. The top ten clonotypes cover approximately 9.6% of the sample. The antigens these receptors bind are not known. This specimen's treatment or condition label, per the study, means: allogeneic hematopoietic cell transplantation with graft depleted of TCRalphabeta T cells and CD19 B cells. The starting material was peripheral blood, obtained 360 days after TCRalphabeta/CD19-depleted stem cell transplant. The receptors come from a female patient aged 2-10 years who had a stem cell transplant for Fanconi anemia, so the T cells may come from the graft donor.

In this sample, this clonotype turned up a few times. This sequence joins TRBV12-3 or TRBV12-4 and TRBJ1-1, with TRBD1 as a possible D gene (5 bases). V was trimmed by 3 bases and J by 5 bases, leaving 10 bases between them. This CDR3 is built from 13 residues. The CDR3 loop reads CASSFGGTTEAFF. The CDR3 region has the DNA TGTGCCAGCAGTTTTGGGGGGACTACTGAAGCTTTCTTT.

This clonotype was recorded at least ten times. This chain connects TRBV29-1 to TRBJ1-5, with 9 bases that match TRBD1. With V trimmed by 6 bases and J by 2 bases, 2 bases remained unmatched. CDR1 SQVTM and CDR2 ANQGSEA come from the germline V gene. The CDR3 is made up of 13 amino acids. As DNA, the CDR3 is TGCAGCGTATGGGACAGGGGCAATCAGCCCCAGCATTTT. Translated, it gives CSVWDRGNQPQHF.

A few counts support this clonotype. CDR3 loop: CASSLRQAFNQPQHF. The CDR3 DNA follows: TGTGCCAGCAGTCTTCGACAGGCCTTCAATCAGCCCCAGCATTTT. This chain links TRBV28 with TRBJ1-5, with TRBD1 as a possible D gene (6 bases). This CDR3 has 15 amino acids. With 5 bases removed from V and 3 bases from J, the gap between germline ends came to 14 bases. Germline V CDR1 and CDR2: MDHEN, SYDVKM.

This clonotype appeared a few times. The chain links TRBV5-1 to TRBJ2-1; the match to TRBD1 covers 10 bases. The CDR3 consists of 15 residues. V shed 3 bases, J shed 5 bases, and the junction held 5 bases outside the gene matches. Per the germline V gene, CDR1 is SGHRS and CDR2 is YFSETQ. CDR3 residues: CASSSDRGPDNEQFF. The CDR3 region has the DNA TGCGCCAGCAGCTCAGACAGGGGGCCGGACAATGAGCAGTTCTTC. The full variable domain, its missing parts supplied by reference TRBV5-1 and TRBJ2-1, is KAGVTQTPRYLIKTRGQQVTLSCSPISGHRSVSWYQQTPGQGLQFLFEYFSETQRNKGNFPGRFSGRQFSNSRSEMNVSTLELGDSALYLCASSSDRGPDNEQFFGPGTRLTVL.

This clonotype has a count of ten or more. This chain links TRBV5-1 with TRBJ2-1; TRBD2 might be the D (6 bases). CDR1 SGHRS and CDR2 YFSETQ come from the germline V gene. This CDR3 region has 19 residues. V lost 2 bases and J 0 bases, leaving 21 bases between the germline ends. In DNA form, the CDR3 reads TGCGCCAGCAGCTTTGGCGCGGGAACAAGAGGAAGCTCCTACAATGAGCAGTTCTTC. It specifies CASSFGAGTRGSSYNEQFF.

This clonotype was seen repeatedly, ten times or more. The chain combines TRBV7-2 with TRBJ2-3; no clear D gene. V lost 5 bases, J lost 5 bases, and 14 bases lay in between. Germline V CDR1 and CDR2: SGHTA, FQGNSA. This CDR3 is built from 14 residues. The CDR3 DNA sequence: TGTGCCAGCAGCCGCCAGGTCCTAGAAGATACGCAGTATTTT. Its translation is CASSRQVLEDTQYF.

CDR3 bases: TGCGCCAGCAGCCAAGATCGGGGAAGGGGTCAGCCCCAGCATTTT. It is translated as CASSQDRGRGQPQHF. The chain links TRBV4-1 to TRBJ1-5; possibly TRBD1 for D (5 bases). The CDR3 length is 15 residues. Germline-derived CDR1 and CDR2 are MGHRA and YSYEKL. Deletions cut 0 bases from V and 6 bases from J, with 12 bases between.

In this sample, this clonotype turned up a few times. J is TRBJ2-1 and V is TRBV2; D uncertain. Germline-derived CDR1 and CDR2 are SNHLY and FYNNEI. This CDR3 has 14 amino acids. Trimming left V 8 bases short and J 10 bases short, with 21 bases between. CDR3 in amino acids: CASRVLDLSWEQFF. CDR3 sequence (DNA): TGTGCCAGCCGAGTTTTGGACCTAAGTTGGGAGCAGTTCTTC.

This clonotype was found many times. V usage is TRBV9 and J usage is TRBJ1-6; TRBD1 is a possible D gene (5 bases). V was trimmed by 2 bases and J by 14 bases, leaving 17 bases between them. The germline V gene has CDR1 SGDLS and CDR2 YYNGEE. The CDR3 sequence is 14 residues long. Written as DNA, the CDR3 is TGTGCCAGCAGCGTCCGGGACGGATTCCCCACCCTCCACTTT. It yields the protein CASSVRDGFPTLHF.

At least ten counts were recorded for this clonotype. The chain recombines TRBV12-3 or TRBV12-4 with TRBJ2-7; possible D gene TRBD2, 5 bases. Trimming left V 7 bases short and J 7 bases short, with 20 bases between. This CDR3 contains 14 residues. In DNA, the CDR3 is TGTGCCAGCACCCCCGGGGTCTACTTCGGAGAGCAGTACTTC. This translates into CASTPGVYFGEQYF.

As for this clonotype: This could be a read error, since a much larger clone is one nucleotide away. The chain carries TRBV6-2 or TRBV6-3 and TRBJ1-2; 7 nucleotides align to TRBD1. This CDR3 contains 13 residues. V lost 4 bases, J lost 2 bases, and 1 base stayed unmatched. Germline V gene sequence: CDR1 MNHEY, CDR2 SVGEGT. CDR3 sequence (DNA): TGTGCCAGCAGTTCACAGGGGAACTATGGCTACACCTTC. It specifies CASSSQGNYGYTF.

V gene TRBV2 combines with J gene TRBJ1-5, with a possible D match to TRBD1 (6 bases). Between the trimmed V and J ends, which lost 6 bases and 5 bases, there was a span of 14 bases. Germline values: CDR1 SNHLY, CDR2 FYNNEI. The CDR3 is made up of 14 amino acids. The CDR3 region is CASSEDRFYQPQHF. Here the CDR3 DNA reads TGTGCCAGCAGCGAGGACAGATTCTATCAGCCCCAGCATTTT.

This clonotype was found many times. The genes are TRBV29-1 and TRBJ1-2; the D gene is possibly TRBD1 (6 bases). Germline V lookup: CDR1 SQVTM, CDR2 ANQGSEA. The CDR3 runs to 10 residues. Trimming took 5 bases from V and 7 from J, leaving 8 bases between them. This CDR3 reads CSVQGPGYTF. The CDR3 DNA reads as TGCAGCGTTCAGGGGCCTGGCTACACCTTC. Drawing the rest from reference TRBV29-1 and TRBJ1-2, the complete variable domain is SAVISQKPSRDICQRGTSLTIQCQVDSQVTMMFWYRQQPGQSLTLIATANQGSEATYESGFVIDKFPISRPNLTFSTLTVSNMSPEDSSIYLCSVQGPGYTFGSGTRLTVV.

This clonotype was counted ten times or more. The J gene is TRBJ1-2, the V gene TRBV18; D call uncertain. This CDR3 is 15 amino acids long. Germline V lookup: CDR1 KGHSH, CDR2 LQKENI. V lost 0 bases and J 4 bases, leaving 12 bases between the germline ends. CDR3 bases: TGTGCCAGCTCACCACCATCCCAAGCTTTCTATGGCTACACCTTC. Its protein is CASSPPSQAFYGYTF.

At least ten counts were recorded for this clonotype. The chain has TRBV7-9 and TRBJ1-2, with D possibly TRBD1 on 5 matching bases. Trimming removed 1 base at V and 3 bases at J, with 15 bases between. The germline gives CDR1 SEHNR, CDR2 FQNEAQ (reference sequence). CDR3 length: 16 residues. This CDR3 is CASSLGGPGEHYGYTF. CDR3 DNA sequence: TGTGCCAGCAGCTTAGGGGGTCCGGGGGAACACTATGGCTACACCTTC.

This clonotype was seen more than once but under ten times. The chain combines TRBV18 with TRBJ2-7; weak D call: TRBD2 (6 bases). Germline V lookup: CDR1 KGHSH, CDR2 LQKENI. CDR3 length: 14 residues. V dropped 3 bases and J dropped 1 base, with 10 bases sitting between them. Here the CDR3 reads CASSPPAGSYEQYF. DNA for the CDR3: TGTGCCAGCTCACCTCCGGCGGGGTCCTACGAGCAGTACTTC. Drawing the rest from reference TRBV18 and TRBJ2-7, the complete variable domain is NAGVMQNPRHLVRRRGQEARLRCSPMKGHSHVYWYRQLPEEGLKFMVYLQKENIIDESGMPKERFSAEFPKEGPSILRIQQVVRGDSAAYFCASSPPAGSYEQYFGPGTRLTVT.

This clonotype has at least ten counts. This chain connects TRBV6-2 or TRBV6-3 to TRBJ2-1; 14 bases are a match to TRBD2. Germline lookup yields CDR1 MNHEY and CDR2 SVGEGT. After removal of 5 bases from V and 3 bases from J, the junction contained 6 bases not matched to a gene. The CDR3 consists of 17 residues. CDR3 protein: CASSLRLAGGVYNEQFF. The CDR3 bases are TGTGCCAGCAGTCTCCGACTAGCGGGGGGGGTCTACAATGAGCAGTTCTTC.

The chain recombines TRBV13 with TRBJ2-2; 13 bases align to TRBD2. The germline V gene encodes CDR1 PRHDT and CDR2 FYEKMQ (reference sequence). V lost 5 bases and J lost 4; bases outside the gene matches: 7. This CDR3 has 17 amino acids. In DNA, the CDR3 is TGTGCCAGCAGCGGGGACCGACTAGCGGGAGGCACCGGGGAGCTGTTTTTT. Translation gives CASSGDRLAGGTGELFF.